This T cell receptor beta chain was identified during a study of vaccination and CD4 T cells after COVID-19. Study background: Post-COVID specimens were obtained a median about 100 days after diagnosis (range 35 to 161). Overlapping peptides covering the spike proteins of SARS-CoV-2, HCoV-NL63, HCoV-OC43 and HCoV-229E were added to stimulate cells.

The Oncomine TCR Beta short-read assay was what sequenced the DNA obtained from cultured CD4+ T cells. Each CDR3 protein gets one entry after TCRdb re-called the PCR reads with MiXCR. The sample shows 15,000 to 25,000 distinct CDR3 sequences, approximately 38% of them seen only once. The study's findings and limits: Convalescent patients' median share of reactive clones seen only post-vaccination was approximately 90%.

Treatment described: approximately nine-day PBMC culture with coronavirus spike peptide pools or control peptides (ViraFEST assay). The CDR3 totals 15 residues. V lost 1 base and J lost 0, with 4 bases in between. The germline V gene has CDR1 SEHNR and CDR2 FQNEAQ (reference sequence). This clonotype showed up just a few times. Its antigen is not identified. This clonotype was sampled from a human donor with COVID-19. This chain connects TRBV7-9 to TRBJ1-6; D unresolved. The sequenced sample was cultured CD4+ T cells from blood. The CDR3 spells CASSLGSSYNSPLHF. In DNA form, the CDR3 reads TGTGCCAGCAGCTTAGGGAGCTCCTATAATTCACCCCTCCACTTT.